Each of the 26 T cell receptor beta chains below was sequenced from the same sample in a study of blood T cell repertoires in COVID-19. Clones were read by immunoSEQ multiplex PCR, and TCRdb kept only the in-frame ones, dropping some. The sample lists approximately 250,000 clones, roughly 88% seen once, with around 3.1% in the top ten. The sequenced sample was PBMCs or T cells enriched from blood (not recorded which). These receptors were collected from a woman aged 40-49 years who had been exposed to COVID-19.

This clone has a handful of counts. This chain links TRBV2 with TRBJ2-7; tentatively, D is TRBD1 (6 bases). The CDR3 covers 15 residues. The V and J ends lost 7 bases and 4 bases respectively, with 20 bases between them. Germline values: CDR1 SNHLY, CDR2 FYNNEI. CDR3 sequence (DNA): TGTGCCAGCACCCCTGGTCAGGGGAGTTTTTACGAGCAGTACTTC. Protein: CASTPGQGSFYEQYF.

This sequence joins TRBV19 and TRBJ1-5; 9 bases are shared with TRBD1. The CDR3 loop spans 16 amino acids. CDR1 and CDR2 from the germline V gene are LNHDA and SQIVND (reference sequence). Unmatched junction bases numbered 9, after V lost 9 bases and J lost 0 bases. In DNA form, the CDR3 reads TGTGCCAGCACGGACAGGGGAGGACTTAGCAATCAGCCCCAGCATTTT. This translates into CASTDRGGLSNQPQHF.

This clone was seen once. The chain uses TRBV7-9 and TRBJ2-1, with 12 bases aligning to TRBD1. There are 16 residues in the CDR3. J lost 8 bases, V lost 1 base, and 6 bases had no gene match. Germline V gives CDR1 SEHNR, CDR2 FQNEAQ (reference sequence). The CDR3 sequence: CASSLGDRGPMDEQFF. The CDR3 bases are TGTGCCAGCAGCTTAGGGGACAGGGGGCCCATGGATGAGCAGTTCTTC.

The chain combines TRBV4-3 with TRBJ1-2, with a weak D call TRBD1 (5 bases). The germline V gene has CDR1 LGHNA and CDR2 YSLEER. CDR3 length equals 18 residues. The V and J ends lost 0 bases and 5 bases respectively, with 22 bases between them. CDR3 residues: CASSQEQGAKGTWYGYTF. CDR3 DNA sequence: TGCGCCAGCAGCCAAGAGCAAGGGGCGAAAGGGACTTGGTATGGCTACACCTTC.

This sequence joins TRBV14 and TRBJ2-3; tentative D call: TRBD2 (5 bases). This CDR3 has 15 amino acids. The germline V gene has CDR1 SGHDN and CDR2 FVKESK. V lost 0 bases to trimming and J lost 2 bases, with 9 bases between them. CDR3 DNA: TGTGCCAGCAGCCAAGACCCTAGCTTCACAGATACGCAGTATTTT. It specifies CASSQDPSFTDTQYF.

The CDR3 loop reads CASSPGGMVTNEKLFF. CDR3 nucleotide sequence: TGTGCCAGCAGTCCAGGGGGCATGGTGACTAATGAAAAACTGTTTTTT. The chain joins TRBV2 to TRBJ1-4, with 8 bases lining up with TRBD1. The CDR3 is 16 residues long. Germline lookup yields CDR1 SNHLY and CDR2 FYNNEI. Trimming took 5 bases from V and 2 from J; bases not matched to a gene: 7.

The DNA of the CDR3 is TGTGCCAGTAGTTCCTCACTGGACACAATAGTGGATGGCTACACCTTC. It is translated as CASSSSLDTIVDGYTF. The J gene is TRBJ1-2, the V gene TRBV19, with D maybe TRBD1 (5 bases). This CDR3 region has 16 residues. CDR1 and CDR2 (germline): LNHDA, SQIVND (reference sequence). The V and J ends lost 5 bases and 6 bases respectively, with 22 bases between them.

The V gene is TRBV27, the J gene TRBJ1-6, with D uncertain. The V and J ends lost 5 bases and 7 bases respectively, with 9 bases between them. The CDR3 covers 13 residues. Germline CDR1 is MNHEY and CDR2 is SMNVEV (reference sequence). The DNA of the CDR3 is TGTGCCAGCAGTCTTCACAGAAATTCACCCCTCCACTTT. It translates to CASSLHRNSPLHF.

The CDR3 DNA sequence: TGCGCCAGCAGCCAAGACCCTGATAAGCGTCAGCCCCAGCATTTT. Amino acid sequence: CASSQDPDKRQPQHF. The rearrangement joins TRBV4-3 to TRBJ1-5; the D is unclear. Germline V gene data show CDR1 as LGHNA and CDR2 as YSLEER. The CDR3 covers 15 residues. The V end was cut by 0 bases, the J end by 6 bases, with 12 bases between.

The chain recombines TRBV11-3 with TRBJ2-1; D is undetermined. Germline V gene lookup returns CDR1 SGHNT and CDR2 YENEEA. This CDR3 region has 15 residues. The V and J ends lost 1 base and 0 bases respectively, with 7 bases between them. This CDR3 reads CASSLGDISYNEQFF. CDR3 bases: TGTGCCAGCAGCTTAGGAGACATCTCCTACAATGAGCAGTTCTTC.

The rearrangement uses TRBV4-2 and TRBJ2-2, with 11 bases aligning to TRBD1. The CDR3 is 19 residues long. Trimming removed 3 bases from V and 3 bases from J; junction bases left unmatched: 12. Germline CDR1 reads LGHNA; CDR2 reads YNFKEQ. CDR3 coding DNA: TGTGCCAGCAGCCAGACATCTTCTCGGACAGGGGGCGACACCGGGGAGCTGTTTTTT. Translating it yields CASSQTSSRTGGDTGELFF.

The chain recombines TRBV20-1 with TRBJ2-5, with 7 nucleotides matching TRBD1. CDR1 is DFQATT and CDR2 is SNEGSKA in the germline V gene (reference sequence). Trimming at V came to 7 bases and at J to 5 bases, leaving 4 bases not matched to a gene. The CDR3 spans 11 residues. In DNA form, the CDR3 reads TGCAGTGTCACAGGGGAGGAGACCCAGTACTTC. Its protein product is CSVTGEETQYF.

The chain carries TRBV19 and TRBJ2-5; 8 bases agree with TRBD1. This CDR3 is built from 14 residues. The V and J ends lost 6 bases and 2 bases, in that order; junction bases with no gene match: 5. In germline, CDR1 is LNHDA, CDR2 SQIVND (reference sequence). The CDR3 bases are TGTGCCAGTAGAAGGACAGGGAATCAAGAGACCCAGTACTTC. This encodes CASRRTGNQETQYF.

The rearrangement uses TRBV7-3 and TRBJ2-3; TRBD2 matches at 10 bases. CDR1 is SGHTA, CDR2 FQGTGA, per germline. This CDR3 region has 16 residues. With 5 bases clipped from V and 8 bases from J, the junction kept 13 bases outside the gene matches. The CDR3 nucleotides read TGTGCCAGCAGCACGATAGCGGGAGGAGGGCGGGCTACGCAGTATTTT. Protein sequence: CASSTIAGGGRATQYF.

This chain uses TRBV9 with TRBJ1-1; 8 bases map to TRBD1. The trim removed 5 bases at V and 5 bases at J, leaving 5 bases unmatched. CDR1 is SGDLS and CDR2 is YYNGEE in the germline V gene. The CDR3 covers 13 residues. CDR3 DNA: TGTGCCAGCAGTCAGGGACAGGTGACTGAAGCTTTCTTT. Residues: CASSQGQVTEAFF.

The V call is TRBV24-1, the J call TRBJ2-3, with D possibly being TRBD1 (6 bases). The CDR3 consists of 15 residues. Trimming took off 2 bases at V and 3 bases at J, with 11 bases between the two ends. In germline, CDR1 is KGHDR, CDR2 SFDVKD. CDR3 nucleotide sequence: TGTGCCACCAGTGATTGGGGGCTAGGAACAGATACGCAGTATTTT. Translating it yields CATSDWGLGTDTQYF.

V gene TRBV12-3 or TRBV12-4 combines with J gene TRBJ1-2; 8 bases are shared with TRBD1. V lost 7 bases to trimming and J lost 8 bases; unmatched junction nucleotides: 6. This CDR3 is 12 amino acids long. CDR3 nucleotides: TGTGCCAGCAACCAGGGGGCGGGGGGCTACACCTTC. Its translation is CASNQGAGGYTF.

The V and J genes are TRBV4-2 and TRBJ1-1; D remains ambiguous. The CDR3 extends over 16 amino acids. The germline V gene encodes CDR1 LGHNA and CDR2 YNFKEQ. V gave up 2 bases and J gave up 1 base, with 14 bases separating them. The CDR3 reads CASSQKIRLKNTEAFF. CDR3 bases: TGTGCCAGCAGCCAAAAAATCAGGTTGAAGAACACTGAAGCTTTCTTT.

This clone appeared a single time. This chain links TRBV7-2 with TRBJ2-2; unclear D gene. This CDR3 is 15 amino acids long. Between the trimmed V and J ends, which lost 0 bases and 7 bases, there was a span of 12 bases. From germline, CDR1 is SGHTA and CDR2 FQGNSA. The CDR3 sequence: CASSLAAGQVGELFF. The CDR3 DNA follows: TGTGCCAGCAGCTTAGCGGCCGGCCAGGTCGGGGAGCTGTTTTTT.

This clone appeared once. The chain joins TRBV9 to TRBJ2-1; D unresolved. CDR1 and CDR2 (germline): SGDLS, YYNGEE. This CDR3 is 13 amino acids long. V was cut by 3 bases and J by 4 bases, with 8 bases left in between. The CDR3: CASSAPRYNEQFF. The CDR3 DNA sequence: TGTGCCAGCAGCGCCCCCCGTTACAATGAGCAGTTCTTC.

The V gene is TRBV28, the J gene TRBJ2-7; tentative D call: TRBD2 (6 bases). Germline-derived CDR1 and CDR2 are MDHEN and SYDVKM. Trimming took 6 bases from V and 0 from J, leaving 12 bases between them. The CDR3 has 14 amino acids. The CDR3 DNA sequence: TGTGCCAGCAGCCGGGGAGGCAGCTCCTACGAGCAGTACGTC. Protein product: CASSRGGSSYEQYV.

The chain recombines TRBV5-1 with TRBJ2-7; maybe TRBD2 (5 bases). This CDR3 contains 13 residues. The ends were cut back, 5 bases at V and 4 bases at J, with 13 bases in the middle. Germline CDR1 reads SGHRS; CDR2 reads YFSETQ. The DNA of the CDR3 is TGCGCCAGCAGACTACATACGGGGTACGAGCAGTACTTC. As protein: CASRLHTGYEQYF.

The chain has TRBV3-1 (or the pseudogene TRBV3-2) and TRBJ1-2; 10 nucleotides match TRBD1. V lost 3 bases to trimming and J lost 5 bases; unmatched junction nucleotides: 15. The CDR3 length is 18 residues. CDR1 is LGHDT and CDR2 is YNNKEL in the germline V gene (reference sequence). This CDR3 is CASSQGQGRLFSGYGYTF. CDR3 nucleotide sequence: TGTGCCAGCAGCCAGGGACAGGGGAGGCTATTTTCGGGGTATGGCTACACCTTC.

A single count supports this clone. The V call is TRBV7-2, the J call TRBJ1-2; D is undetermined. Germline V lookup: CDR1 SGHTA, CDR2 FQGNSA. V gave up 6 bases and J gave up 8 bases, with 10 bases separating them. The CDR3 extends over 11 amino acids. CDR3 nucleotides: TGTGCCAGCAGAGACGGCGGAGGCTACACCTTC. Its protein product is CASRDGGGYTF.

This chain connects TRBV18 to TRBJ2-1; the D gene is possibly TRBD1 (5 bases). The CDR3 is made up of 13 amino acids. CDR1 and CDR2 from the germline V gene are KGHSH and LQKENI. Deletions cut 3 bases from V and 10 bases from J, with 13 bases between. The CDR3 reads CASSPGQHGEQFF. The CDR3 coding sequence is TGTGCCAGCTCACCGGGGCAACATGGGGAGCAGTTCTTC.

This clone has just one count. This chain joins TRBV7-3 and TRBJ1-3; a weak D match, TRBD1 (6 bases). Trimming cost V 2 bases and J 9 bases, with 11 bases left between them. This CDR3 contains 13 residues. Germline loops: CDR1 SGHTA, CDR2 FQGTGA. This chain's CDR3 is CASSLDRPGTIYF. The CDR3 bases are TGTGCCAGCAGCTTAGACAGGCCGGGCACCATATATTTT.